Shown below are 26 T cell receptor beta chains from a single sample sequenced in a study of T cells in Graves' hyperthyroidism and ophthalmopathy. Researchers took RNA transcripts and amplified the TCR beta CDR3 regions from them. The HTBI primer set served for first-round RT-PCR of the TCR CDR3. TCRdb reanalysed the multiplex PCR reads using MiXCR and keeps one entry per CDR3 protein. The profile shows around 370,000 distinct CDR3 sequences, approximately 17% of them singletons. The sequencing sample was made of blood. These receptors were taken from a man aged 18 to 29 with Graves' ophthalmopathy.

This clonotype was detected only a few times. The gene calls are TRBV9 and TRBJ2-2, with D perhaps being TRBD1 or TRBD2 (5 bases each). V lost 0 bases, J lost 7 bases, and 7 bases lay in between. Germline CDR1 SGDLS, CDR2 YYNGEE. This CDR3 has 13 amino acids. DNA for the CDR3: TGTGCCAGCAGCGTAGGGGGGAGCGGGGAGCTGTTTTTT. This sequence encodes CASSVGGSGELFF. Complete variable domain (other parts from reference TRBV9 and TRBJ2-2): DSGVTQTPKHLITATGQRVTLRCSPRSGDLSVYWYQQSLDQGLQFLIQYYNGEERAKGNILERFSAQQFPDLHSELNLSSLELGDSALYFCASSVGGSGELFFGEGSRLTVL.

This clonotype has just a few counts. The V call is TRBV28, the J call TRBJ1-5; D perhaps matches TRBD1 (5 bases). CDR3 length: 15 amino acids. V lost 1 base to trimming and J lost 4 bases, with 11 bases between them. Germline V CDR1 and CDR2: MDHEN, SYDVKM. CDR3 sequence: CASSLFQGGNQPQHF. For the CDR3, the DNA is TGTGCCAGCAGTTTATTCCAGGGAGGGAATCAGCCCCAGCATTTT. The full variable domain, its missing parts supplied by reference TRBV28 and TRBJ1-5, is DVKVTQSSRYLVKRTGEKVFLECVQDMDHENMFWYRQDPGLGLRLIYFSYDVKMKEKGDIPEGYSVSREKKERFSLILESASTNQTSMYLCASSLFQGGNQPQHFGDGTRLSIL.

This clonotype has a handful of counts. The chain has TRBV16 and TRBJ1-1; D is perhaps TRBD1 (5 bases). CDR1 and CDR2 (germline): KGHSY, FQNENV. The V and J ends lost 4 bases and 6 bases respectively, with 9 bases between them. The CDR3 is made up of 12 amino acids. As DNA, the CDR3 is TGTGCCAGCAGCCGCAGGGCGGCTGAAGCTTTCTTT. Protein product: CASSRRAAEAFF. Using reference TRBV16 and TRBJ1-1 for the parts outside the CDR3, the full variable domain is GEEVAQTPKHLVRGEGQKAKLYCAPIKGHSYVFWYQQVLKNEFKFLISFQNENVFDETGMPKERFSAKCLPNSPCSLEIQATKLEDSAVYFCASSRRAAEAFFGQGTRLTVV.

This clonotype came up many times. The V call is TRBV9, the J call TRBJ1-1, with a tentative D call TRBD1 (5 bases). Germline V gene lookup returns CDR1 SGDLS and CDR2 YYNGEE. Trimming took 6 bases from V and 1 from J, leaving 16 bases between them. The CDR3 runs 15 residues. DNA of the CDR3: TGTGCCAGCAACGGAGGCCCTCAGGGGAACACTGAAGCTTTCTTT. This encodes CASNGGPQGNTEAFF.

In its sample, this clonotype was seen many times. V usage is TRBV7-2 and J usage is TRBJ1-5, with TRBD1 identical over 8 bases. This CDR3 region has 14 residues. CDR1 is SGHTA and CDR2 is FQGNSA in the germline V gene. Trimming removed 6 bases from V and 4 bases from J; junction bases left unmatched: 5. CDR3 amino acids: CASRQQGGNQPQHF. CDR3 DNA sequence: TGTGCCAGCAGGCAACAGGGGGGGAATCAGCCCCAGCATTTT.

This clonotype was observed at least ten times. This chain joins TRBV11-2 and TRBJ2-3; the D call may be TRBD1 or TRBD2 (6 bases each). Germline V gene lookup returns CDR1 SGHAT and CDR2 FQNNGV. V shed 8 bases and J shed 1 base, with 10 bases lying between them. The CDR3 is 13 residues long. CDR3 sequence reads: CASEGGGTDTQYF. The CDR3 DNA reads as TGTGCCAGCGAGGGGGGAGGCACAGATACGCAGTATTTT.

Comments on this clonotype: One base away lies a much larger clone, so this may be a sequencing read error. The gene calls are TRBV20-1 and TRBJ2-7, with D unclear. Trimming removed 5 bases at V and 3 bases at J, with 8 bases between. Germline-derived CDR1 and CDR2 are DFQATT and SNEGSKA (reference sequence). The CDR3 covers 11 residues. The CDR3: CSARGIYEQYF. CDR3 DNA sequence: TGCAGTGCTCGAGGCATCTACGAGCAGTACTTC.

This clonotype has just a few counts. This chain links TRBV6-2 or TRBV6-3 with TRBJ1-1; 7 bases align to TRBD1. CDR3 length equals 13 residues. Losses at the gene ends were 7 bases for V and 4 bases for J; bases not matched to a gene: 6. The germline CDR1 and CDR2 sequences are MNHEY and SVGEGT. The CDR3 loop reads CASKRGPGTEAFF. DNA of the CDR3: TGTGCCAGCAAAAGGGGGCCTGGCACTGAAGCTTTCTTT.

The sample holds many counts of this clonotype. V gene TRBV7-8 combines with J gene TRBJ1-4; D perhaps matches TRBD1 (5 bases). This CDR3 comprises 11 residues. CDR1 and CDR2 (germline): SGHVS, FQNEAQ. V dropped 6 bases and J dropped 8 bases, with 7 bases sitting between them. CDR3 coding DNA: TGTGCCAGCAGACAGGACGAAAAACTGTTTTTT. This codes for CASRQDEKLFF.

The gene calls are TRBV12-5 and TRBJ2-2; 7 bases agree with TRBD2. From germline, CDR1 is LGHNT and CDR2 FRNRAP. The V and J ends lost 7 bases and 2 bases, in that order; junction bases with no gene match: 7. The CDR3 contains 15 residues. The CDR3 spells CASEVGGVNTGELFF. CDR3 DNA: TGTGCTAGTGAGGTGGGGGGGGTAAACACCGGGGAGCTGTTTTTT.

This clonotype was seen many times. This chain links TRBV6-1 with TRBJ2-5, with 10 bases aligning to TRBD2. Germline CDR1 is MNHNS and CDR2 is SASEGT. The CDR3 runs to 14 residues. The trim removed 4 bases at V and 5 bases at J, leaving 4 bases unmatched. The CDR3 reads CASSVTSGYETQYF. The CDR3 DNA reads TGTGCCAGCAGTGTGACTAGCGGGTACGAGACCCAGTACTTC.

The rearrangement uses TRBV7-9 and TRBJ2-7, with D perhaps TRBD2 (5 bases). Germline values: CDR1 SEHNR, CDR2 FQNEAQ (reference sequence). The CDR3 extends over 14 amino acids. Trimming took 6 bases from V and 1 from J, leaving 13 bases between them. The CDR3 DNA follows: TGTGCCAGCAGTGGTGAGGGTTTGTCCTACGAGCAGTACTTC. Translation gives CASSGEGLSYEQYF.

This clonotype has ten or more counts. The genes are TRBV19 and TRBJ1-2; tentative D call: TRBD1 (6 bases). The germline V gene has CDR1 LNHDA and CDR2 SQIVND (reference sequence). This CDR3 is 16 amino acids long. V was pared by 5 bases and J by 0 bases, with 16 bases between. For the CDR3, the DNA is TGTGCCAGTAGTCGAGAGGGGACACCGCCTAACTATGGCTACACCTTC. Its protein is CASSREGTPPNYGYTF.

This clonotype has at least ten counts. The CDR3 DNA sequence: TGTGCCAGCAGCAATTTACAGGGCTACGAGCAGTACTTC. This translates into CASSNLQGYEQYF. The chain carries TRBV7-2 and TRBJ2-7, with D maybe TRBD1 (6 bases). This CDR3 has 13 residues. Trimming left V 5 bases short and J 3 bases short, with 11 bases between. Germline CDR1 SGHTA, CDR2 FQGNSA.

This clonotype was observed at least ten times. The rearrangement uses TRBV5-1 and TRBJ2-5, with TRBD2 matching 13 bases. The CDR3 totals 16 residues. With 4 bases clipped from V and 5 bases from J, the junction kept 8 bases outside the gene matches. Germline loops: CDR1 SGHRS, CDR2 YFSETQ. The CDR3 sequence is CASSLRTSGGLETQYF. CDR3 DNA sequence: TGCGCCAGCAGCCTTCGGACTAGCGGGGGTCTGGAGACCCAGTACTTC. The full variable domain, its missing parts supplied by reference TRBV5-1 and TRBJ2-5, is KAGVTQTPRYLIKTRGQQVTLSCSPISGHRSVSWYQQTPGQGLQFLFEYFSETQRNKGNFPGRFSGRQFSNSRSEMNVSTLELGDSALYLCASSLRTSGGLETQYFGPGTRLLVL.

Ten or more counts support this clonotype. CDR3 residues: CASSLAQGAYNEQFF. The CDR3, as DNA: TGTGCCAGCAGCTTAGCACAGGGGGCCTACAATGAGCAGTTCTTC. The V and J genes are TRBV7-2 and TRBJ2-1; TRBD1 matches 8 bases. The germline CDR1 and CDR2 sequences are SGHTA and FQGNSA. V was clipped by 0 bases and J by 2 bases; unmatched bases: 0. This CDR3 has 15 residues.

In its sample, this clonotype was seen once. This may be a read error, as it is one base from a much larger clone. This chain uses TRBV9 with TRBJ1-2, with TRBD1 identical over 7 bases. The germline V gene encodes CDR1 SGDLS and CDR2 YYNGEE. The CDR3 totals 15 residues. The junction had 11 bases not matched to a gene; V was cut back by 6 bases and J by 3 bases. The DNA for the CDR3 is TGTGCCAGCAATCCAACCGGGACAGCTGACTATGGCTACACCTTC. This sequence encodes CASNPTGTADYGYTF.

This clonotype has at least ten counts. The chain uses TRBV7-9 and TRBJ2-3; 8 bases line up with TRBD2. V shed 6 bases, J shed 0 bases, and the junction held 8 bases outside the gene matches. CDR3 size: 16 residues. Germline V gene lookup returns CDR1 SEHNR and CDR2 FQNEAQ (reference sequence). The CDR3 nucleotides are TGTGCCAGCAGATTTAACCCGGGGGGGAGCACAGATACGCAGTATTTT. This sequence encodes CASRFNPGGSTDTQYF.

This rearrangement joins TRBV2 to TRBJ1-1; TRBD1 matches 12 bases. In germline, CDR1 is SNHLY, CDR2 FYNNEI. The CDR3 is 15 residues long. V trimming: 8 bases; J trimming: 7 bases; junction bases outside the gene matches: 11. The CDR3 coding sequence is TGTGCCAGCGCAGTCCAGCGGGACAGGGGGCTTGAAGCTTTCTTT. Amino acids: CASAVQRDRGLEAFF.

The rearrangement uses TRBV12-3 or TRBV12-4 and TRBJ2-3; 10 nucleotides line up with TRBD2. The V and J ends lost 5 bases and 4 bases, in that order; junction bases with no gene match: 6. The CDR3 extends over 15 amino acids. Written as DNA, the CDR3 is TGTGCCAGCAGTAAAGCTAGCGGGGGAGCAGATACGCAGTATTTT. Amino acids: CASSKASGGADTQYF.

This clonotype was observed many times. The rearrangement joins TRBV3-1 to TRBJ2-7, with D possibly being TRBD2 (6 bases). V was shortened by 2 bases and J by 2 bases, with 22 bases between the two germline ends. The CDR3 totals 18 residues. In germline, CDR1 is LGHDT, CDR2 YNNKEL (reference sequence). In nucleotides, the CDR3 is TGTGCCAGCAGCCAAATACGGCGGGACCCACGCTCGCCCTACGAGCAGTACTTC. This gives the protein CASSQIRRDPRSPYEQYF.

There are a few counts of this clonotype. The rearrangement uses TRBV24-1 and TRBJ2-2; D is uncertain. Per the germline V gene, CDR1 is KGHDR and CDR2 is SFDVKD. Trimming removed 1 base at V and 1 base at J, with 3 bases between. The length of the CDR3 is 14 residues. The CDR3 sequence is CATSDFQNTGELFF. DNA of the CDR3: TGTGCCACCAGTGATTTTCAGAACACCGGGGAGCTGTTTTTT.

The table lists this clonotype with a few counts. The genes are TRBV10-3 and TRBJ2-3; D remains ambiguous. Trimming pared 4 bases from V and 3 bases from J, leaving 11 bases between. Germline loops: CDR1 ENHRY, CDR2 SYGVKD. The CDR3 contains 14 residues. In nucleotides, the CDR3 is TGTGCCATCAGTGTTGGGCTAGTGACAGATACGCAGTATTTT. It codes for CAISVGLVTDTQYF.

This chain joins TRBV28 and TRBJ2-5; D remains unclear. V shed 2 bases and J shed 3 bases, with 16 bases lying between them. Germline loops: CDR1 MDHEN, CDR2 SYDVKM. CDR3 length: 16 residues. CDR3 DNA sequence: TGTGCCAGCAGTTTACAAGCGTCCTCACTCAAAGAGACCCAGTACTTC. This encodes CASSLQASSLKETQYF.

V and J are TRBV6-6 and TRBJ2-2; D gene uncertain. This CDR3 region has 15 residues. Germline CDR1 MNHNY, CDR2 SVGAGI (reference sequence). The V gene lost 0 bases and the J gene lost 6 bases, with 11 bases spanning the gap. CDR3 nucleotide sequence: TGTGCCAGCAGTTACTCTGGCTTAAATGCCGGGGAGCTGTTTTTT. Its translation is CASSYSGLNAGELFF.

This clonotype was seen only a few times. The chain uses TRBV3-1 and TRBJ2-2, with TRBD2 identical over 8 bases. This CDR3 is built from 18 residues. CDR1 LGHDT and CDR2 YNNKEL come from the germline V gene (reference sequence). V was pared by 2 bases and J by 1 base, with 9 bases of the junction left unmatched. The CDR3 loop reads CASSQFRRLAKNTGELFF. In nucleotides, the CDR3 is TGTGCCAGCAGCCAATTCCGTAGACTAGCGAAGAACACCGGGGAGCTGTTTTTT.